A selection of T cell receptor beta chains follows, all from one sample in a study of blood T cells in healthy people across ages. TCRdb re-called the 5' RACE reads through MiXCR, storing one row per CDR3 protein. The data show some 1,800,000 distinct CDR3 sequences, with roughly two fifths seen just once and about 23% held by the top ten. Sequenced material: blood. These receptors all stem from a human donor in good health. Both conserved end residues are part of each CDR3. A D gene is named only where the DNA matches it firmly. Expanded clones get a size class; other rows say once, few or many, or leave the size out.

CDR3 protein,CDR3 DNA,clone size,V gene,J gene,D gene
CASSPTGPPEKLFF,TGTGCCAGCAGCCCTACTGGGCCGCCAGAAAAACTGTTTTTT,few,TRBV6-4,TRBJ1-4,NA
CSARVRVHEQYF,TGCAGTGCTAGAGTGAGGGTCCACGAGCAGTACTTC,many,TRBV20-1,TRBJ2-7,NA
CSVGNPGGRNIQYF,TGCAGCGTTGGGAACCCAGGGGGCCGTAACATTCAGTACTTC,few,TRBV29-1,TRBJ2-4,TRBD1
CASSWETGGMEQYF,TGTGCCAGCAGCTGGGAGACAGGGGGAATGGAGCAGTACTTC,NA,TRBV5-6,TRBJ2-7,TRBD1
CATSRLLVSYEQYF,TGTGCCACCAGCAGGCTACTAGTTTCCTACGAGCAGTACTTC,few,TRBV15,TRBJ2-7,NA
CASSLGTPRQFF,TGTGCCAGCAGCCTCGGGACCCCGAGGCAGTTCTTC,few,TRBV5-5,TRBJ2-1,NA
CASSFMTARYGYTF,TGTGCCAGCAGCTTTATGACAGCCCGATATGGCTACACCTTC,NA,TRBV7-9,TRBJ1-2,NA
CAIGTGGYEQYF,TGTGCCATTGGGACAGGGGGCTACGAGCAGTACTTC,NA,TRBV10-3,TRBJ2-7,TRBD1
CASSYDRGRGEQFF,TGTGCCAGCAGTTACGACAGGGGGAGGGGTGAGCAGTTCTTC,NA,TRBV6-6,TRBJ2-1,TRBD1
CASSETGGEHQPQHF,TGTGCCAGCAGCGAGACAGGAGGGGAACATCAGCCCCAGCATTTT,few,TRBV9,TRBJ1-5,NA
CASSTGTSGHVAQYF,TGCGCCAGCAGCACCGGGACTAGCGGCCACGTTGCGCAGTACTTC,few,TRBV5-1,TRBJ2-5,TRBD2
CASSPPIDYNEQYF,TGTGCCAGCTCACCACCGATAGACTACAATGAGCAGTACTTC,NA,TRBV18,TRBJ2-7,NA
CASSDMTALTDTQYF,TGTGCCAGCAGTGATATGACAGCCCTCACAGATACGCAGTATTTT,NA,TRBV6-1,TRBJ2-3,NA
CASSLGSPLGNQPQHF,TGCGCCAGCAGTTTGGGGAGCCCCTTAGGCAATCAGCCCCAGCATTTT,many,TRBV5-1,TRBJ1-5,NA
CASSYDRTVEQYF,TGTGCCAGCAGTTACGATAGGACGGTCGAGCAGTACTTC,few,TRBV6-6,TRBJ2-7,NA
CASSSLDRESEQFF,TGTGCCAGCAGCTCCTTGGACAGGGAGAGTGAGCAGTTCTTC,few,TRBV7-3,TRBJ2-1,TRBD1
CASSISQGAEEQYF,TGTGCCAGTAGTATATCTCAGGGGGCTGAAGAGCAGTACTTC,NA,TRBV19,TRBJ2-4,TRBD1
CSARGIPGANEQFF,TGCAGTGCCAGGGGGATCCCGGGGGCCAATGAGCAGTTCTTC,NA,TRBV20-1,TRBJ2-1,NA
CTSSQGTAASYEQYF,TGTACCAGCAGCCAAGGGACAGCAGCCTCCTACGAGCAGTACTTC,few,TRBV28,TRBJ2-7,TRBD1
CASRYPGTGGRKDSGANILTF,TGTGCCAGCAGGTATCCCGGGACAGGGGGCAGGAAGGACTCTGGGGCCAACATCCTGACTTTC,few,TRBV11-2,TRBJ2-6,TRBD1
CSATQGGEETQYF,TGCAGTGCAACTCAAGGGGGGGAGGAGACCCAGTACTTC,NA,TRBV20-1,TRBJ2-5,NA
CAASGGAYNEQFF,TGTGCCGCAAGCGGGGGGGCTTACAATGAGCAGTTCTTC,NA,TRBV3-1,TRBJ2-1,TRBD2
CASSLSASDGELFF,TGTGCCAGCAGTTTATCGGCAAGCGACGGGGAGCTGTTTTTT,NA,TRBV12-3/TRBV12-4,TRBJ2-2,NA
CASSEGRAAFF,TGCGCCAGCAGTGAGGGCAGGGCGGCTTTCTTT,few,TRBV10-2,TRBJ1-1,NA
CSVEDLSGIMGGYTF,TGCAGCGTTGAAGATCTATCGGGGATAATGGGTGGCTACACCTTC,few,TRBV29-1,TRBJ1-2,NA
CSVEDQDGSYGYTF,TGCAGCGTTGAAGATCAGGACGGAAGCTATGGCTACACCTTC,few,TRBV29-1,TRBJ1-2,NA
CSARDRGPASSGANVLTF,TGCAGTGCTAGAGATCGCGGACCCGCTAGCTCTGGGGCCAACGTCCTGACTTTC,many,TRBV20-1,TRBJ2-6,NA
CASSIASLGQGKGGEQFF,TGTGCCAGTAGTATAGCTTCGCTGGGACAGGGTAAAGGAGGGGAGCAGTTCTTC,NA,TRBV19,TRBJ2-1,TRBD1
CASGYPTDTQYF,TGTGCCAGCGGGTATCCCACAGATACGCAGTATTTT,many,TRBV6-2/TRBV6-3,TRBJ2-3,NA